This TCR beta chain was sequenced during a study of vaccination effects on CD4 cells after COVID-19 (dated by TCRdb to 2021 to 2024). With regard to the full study: Each participant received two doses of an mRNA SARS-CoV-2 vaccine, either BNT162b2 or mRNA-1273. SARS-CoV-2 spike-specific CD4+ TCR repertoires were compared before and after mRNA vaccination in COVID-19 convalescent patients and in infection-naive vaccine recipients. Altogether, 10 COVID-19 convalescent patients and 4 SARS-CoV-2-naive healthy vaccine recipients made up the full study. Cultures from other donors in the study were sequenced with the Oncomine TCR Beta short-read assay on an Illumina iSeq 100.

The library was produced with the immunoSEQ multiplex PCR assay. DNA from the cultured and isolated CD4+ T cells underwent TCR beta CDR3 sequencing. In the source study's methods: Non-productive TCR sequences were removed, reads were trimmed to the CDR3 region, and CDR3s of at least 7 amino acids were retained. The MANAFEST web app was used to identify antigen-specific clonotypes by comparing expansion in peptide wells with expansion in reference cultures. Positive clones required FDR<0.05 expansion versus reference and all other wells, odds ratio above 5, and frequency above 0.1% in two replicate wells. Clonotypes significantly expanded in SARS-CoV-2 spike wells and in at least one common cold coronavirus spike condition were defined as cross-reactive. Levenshtein distance calculated with the stringdist R package was used to assess CDR3 similarity, and unrooted trees were constructed with ape in R 3.6.1. TCRdb stores this immuneACCESS table with in-frame sequences only. Part of the clones is absent; in the studies checked, under half of the shortfall reflects unresolved V genes, and no reason is known for the rest. V and J calls plus clone size are reproduced from that table; the DNA served to infer D and trimming. Present in this sample are more than 25,000 clones, roughly two thirds of which were seen just once. The ten largest clones take up around 30% of the sample.

This clone has only one observation. Its antigen is still unknown. No base qualities exist here, and no much larger clone lies one base off it. In the ViraFEST assay, PBMC were stimulated with viral peptide pools, and antigen-specific CD4+ T cell clonotypes were then identified by expansion using TCR sequencing. After 10 days of culture, CD4+ T cells were isolated with the EasySep CD4+ T cell isolation kit. The absence of prior SARS-CoV-2 infection in healthy vaccine recipients was confirmed by negative nucleocapsid antibodies before and after vaccination. Some 2 million PBMC per well were cultured in IMDM with roughly 5% human AB serum, 8 to 10 IU/ml IL-2 and gentamicin, plus 10 ug/ml peptides. On days 3 and 7, half of the culture medium was replaced with fresh IL-2-containing medium. Unless noted otherwise, every peptide stimulation condition was cultured in triplicate wells. Using Ficoll-Paque Plus gradient centrifugation, PBMC were separated from whole blood and then either used fresh or cryopreserved at -140C. The overlapping peptide pools covered the spike proteins of SARS-CoV-2 and of the common cold coronaviruses HCoV-NL63, HCoV-OC43 and HCoV-229E. Genomic DNA was extracted from cultured CD4+ T cells with the QIAamp micro DNA kit.

Between the V and J ends, shortened by 0 bases and 2 bases respectively, the junction contains 11 bases. The germline V gene (reference sequence) provides CDR1 SGHNT and CDR2 YYREEE. The CDR3 runs 15 residues from the cysteine to the phenylalanine. Only the CDR3 part of the read is kept: 45 bases, read in frame from the first base. What the research found in general, with its limitations: Among healthy vaccine recipients, nearly all vaccine-induced clones were SARS-CoV-2 mono-reactive, and only 1 of 255 was cross-reactive with common cold coronaviruses. The study was limited by a small number of convalescent patients, and early post-infection timepoints were lacking. Marked clonal contraction was observed in both infection-induced and vaccine-induced clones at late post-vaccination timepoints, consistent with waning T cell responses.

The chain was built from TRBV5-4 and TRBJ2-5; no D gene can be assigned with confidence. The TCR originated in a human donor who received a COVID-19 vaccine. Sequenced material: CD4+ T cells from PBMCs cultured with HCoV-229E spike peptides, taken before COVID-19 vaccination. Explained via the paper, the cell subset or site label denotes: HCoV-229E spike overlapping peptide pool stimulation. CDR3 region: CASSLGSGAQETQYF. The DNA reads TGTGCCAGCAGCTTGGGTTCAGGAGCTCAAGAGACCCAGTACTTC.